One and the same sample provided the 21 T cell receptor beta chains below, sequenced in a study of neurological immune-mediated disorders. MiXCR, run by TCRdb on the 5' RACE reads, gives a single entry per CDR3 protein. The sample has 50,000 or so distinct CDR3 sequences, 20% to 30% seen once. Sample: PBMCs. All receptors derive from a woman between 70 and 85 years old in good health.

A remark on this clonotype: The DNA is omitted, as the CDR3 cannot be located on it reliably, and the CDR3 follows TCRdb's listing. This chain connects TRBV10-3 to TRBJ1-1; the table's D call, TRBD1, was not checked against the DNA. Per the germline V gene, CDR1 is ENHRY and CDR2 is SYGVKD. The length of the CDR3 is 22 amino acids, counting both ends. Here the CDR3 reads CAIRSDRSSYEQYFGPGTEAFF.

The table lists this clonotype with a few counts. The CDR3 nucleotides are TGTGCCAGCATCCAGACAGGAGCCTACGAGCAGTACTTC. Translated, it gives CASIQTGAYEQYF. The chain is built from TRBV5-6 and TRBJ2-7; TRBD1 is a possible D gene (6 bases). The V end was cut by 6 bases, the J end by 2 bases, with 12 bases between. The germline CDR1 and CDR2 sequences are SGHDT and YYEEEE. The CDR3 runs to 13 residues.

J is TRBJ2-3 and V is TRBV20-1, with TRBD2 identical over 13 bases. The J segment lost 0 bases and the V segment lost 5 bases, leaving 8 bases of the junction unmatched. The CDR3 runs to 17 residues. CDR1 DFQATT and CDR2 SNEGSKA come from the germline V gene (reference sequence). The chain's CDR3 is CSARTSGSEGSTDTQYF. The CDR3 DNA follows: TGCAGTGCTCGGACTAGCGGGAGCGAGGGTAGCACAGATACGCAGTATTTT.

This clonotype was observed a handful of times. This CDR3 reads CASSSDRAGANVLTF. CDR3 bases: TGTGCCAGCAGTTCCGACAGGGCTGGGGCCAACGTCCTGACTTTC. This chain uses TRBV5-6 with TRBJ2-6, with 7 bases identical to TRBD1. The CDR3 runs to 15 residues. CDR1 is SGHDT and CDR2 is YYEEEE in the germline V gene. The ends lost 5 bases at V and 2 bases at J; junction bases unmatched: 4.

This clonotype was recorded many times. V usage is TRBV4-1 and J usage is TRBJ1-4; D gene unclear. The CDR3 spans 13 residues. Per the germline V gene, CDR1 is MGHRA and CDR2 is YSYEKL. The V end lost 5 bases, the J end lost 8 bases, and 12 bases lay between the germline ends. CDR3 bases: TGCGCCAGCAGCGGGCTCCGGTGGGAAAAACTGTTTTTT. Protein: CASSGLRWEKLFF.

This clonotype was seen many times. The chain has TRBV27 and TRBJ2-1; D perhaps matches TRBD2 (5 bases). Germline-derived CDR1 and CDR2 are MNHEY and SMNVEV (reference sequence). V lost 8 bases to trimming and J lost 7 bases, with 15 bases between them. This CDR3 is built from 13 residues. The CDR3 loop is CASGFGVGNEQFF. The DNA of the CDR3 is TGTGCCAGCGGATTCGGGGTGGGTAATGAGCAGTTCTTC.

About this clonotype: A much more abundant neighbour one base away suggests this may be a read error. J is TRBJ2-2 and V is TRBV5-6, with a tentative D call TRBD1 (6 bases). Germline V CDR1 and CDR2: SGHDT, YYEEEE. V lost 4 bases to trimming and J lost 4 bases, with 14 bases between them. The CDR3 runs to 15 residues. CDR3: CASSRWTVGTGELFF. In nucleotides, the CDR3 is TGTGCCAGCAGCCGGTGGACAGTGGGCACCGGGGAGCTGTTTTTT.

The chain combines TRBV20-1 with TRBJ1-2; TRBD1 might be the D (6 bases). The germline gives CDR1 DFQATT, CDR2 SNEGSKA (reference sequence). The CDR3 length is 13 residues. Deletions cut 3 bases from V and 8 bases from J, with 16 bases between. The CDR3 region is CSARPAGAQGYTF. In DNA, the CDR3 is TGCAGTGCTAGGCCGGCAGGGGCGCAGGGCTACACCTTC.

With regard to this clonotype: A read error may produce the germline difference seen at one junction end. The V call is TRBV5-1, the J call TRBJ1-4; D perhaps matches TRBD1 (6 bases). The CDR3 loop spans 14 amino acids. CDR1 is SGHRS, CDR2 YFSETQ, per germline. CDR3 coding DNA: TGCTCCAGCAGCCTACAGGGAACTAATGAAAAACTGTTTTTT. Amino acids: CSSSLQGTNEKLFF.

The chain links TRBV10-3 to TRBJ1-3; D gene ambiguous. The CDR3 loop spans 15 amino acids. Deletions cut 6 bases from V and 3 bases from J, with 15 bases between. Germline loops: CDR1 ENHRY, CDR2 SYGVKD. Written as DNA, the CDR3 is TGTGCCATCAGCCCCCCGTCAGTCGGTGGAAACACCATATATTTT. Amino acids: CAISPPSVGGNTIYF.

This clonotype was counted at least ten times. The chain employs TRBV5-1 and TRBJ2-5; 9 bases fit TRBD1. With V trimmed by 4 bases and J by 5 bases, 3 bases remained unmatched. CDR3 length: 13 amino acids. Germline V gene data show CDR1 as SGHRS and CDR2 as YFSETQ. For the CDR3, the DNA is TGCGCCAGCAGCGCCGGACAGGGGGAGACCCAGTACTTC. As protein: CASSAGQGETQYF.

This clonotype was seen repeatedly, ten times or more. This sequence joins TRBV7-9 and TRBJ2-2; D gene unclear. Between the trimmed V and J ends, which lost 6 bases and 2 bases, there was a span of 4 bases. Germline loops: CDR1 SEHNR, CDR2 FQNEAQ (reference sequence). The CDR3 contains 12 residues. CDR3 protein: CASRYNTGELFF. The CDR3 coding sequence is TGTGCCAGCAGATATAACACCGGGGAGCTGTTTTTT.

This clonotype was seen many times. The chain uses TRBV20-1 and TRBJ2-1; TRBD2 matches 8 bases. The CDR3 is 14 residues long. J gave up 7 bases and V 0 bases, and 5 bases lay outside the gene matches. CDR1 and CDR2 from the germline V gene are DFQATT and SNEGSKA (reference sequence). The CDR3 DNA reads as TGCAGTGCTAGAGATGCGGGGGGCCTAAATGAGCAGTTCTTC. Translating it yields CSARDAGGLNEQFF.

This clonotype appeared many times. The chain recombines TRBV6-2 or TRBV6-3 with TRBJ1-4; D unclear. Germline V lookup: CDR1 MNHEY, CDR2 SVGEGT. The V end was cut by 4 bases, the J end by 0 bases, with 6 bases between. The CDR3 has 14 residues. The CDR3 nucleotides are TGTGCCAGCAGTTCGCCCTCAACTAATGAAAAACTGTTTTTT. It translates to CASSSPSTNEKLFF.

V and J are TRBV6-2 or TRBV6-3 and TRBJ2-7; 7 bases are a match to TRBD1. The CDR3 extends over 15 amino acids. Germline V lookup: CDR1 MNHEY, CDR2 SVGEGT. Unmatched junction bases numbered 4, after V lost 0 bases and J lost 2 bases. CDR3 loop: CASSYSRDSPYEQYF. The CDR3 DNA reads TGTGCCAGCAGTTACTCACGGGACAGCCCCTACGAGCAGTACTTC.

The V call is TRBV9, the J call TRBJ1-1; possible D gene TRBD1, 5 bases. V lost 0 bases, J lost 7 bases, and 7 bases lay in between. Germline-derived CDR1 and CDR2 are SGDLS and YYNGEE. The CDR3 length is 12 residues. CDR3 nucleotides: TGTGCCAGCAGCGTAGGCGGACATGAAGCTTTCTTT. This gives the protein CASSVGGHEAFF. The entire variable domain, with the rest obtained from reference TRBV9 and TRBJ1-1, is as follows: DSGVTQTPKHLITATGQRVTLRCSPRSGDLSVYWYQQSLDQGLQFLIQYYNGEERAKGNILERFSAQQFPDLHSELNLSSLELGDSALYFCASSVGGHEAFFGQGTRLTVV.

This clonotype has a count of ten or more. The rearrangement uses TRBV5-1 and TRBJ2-2; the D is unclear. Germline CDR1 and CDR2: SGHRS and YFSETQ. The ends were cut back, 2 bases at V and 6 bases at J, with 14 bases in the middle. This CDR3 is built from 15 residues. The CDR3 DNA follows: TGCGCCAGCAGCTTAGGCACTCTTGGGTCCGGGGAGCTGTTTTTT. This codes for CASSLGTLGSGELFF.

This clonotype occurred many times. The genes are TRBV20-1 and TRBJ1-1; the D gene is possibly TRBD1 (5 bases). Trimming shortened V by 3 bases and J by 7 bases, and 18 bases separated the two germline ends. The germline gives CDR1 DFQATT, CDR2 SNEGSKA (reference sequence). The CDR3 has 14 amino acids. The CDR3 spells CSASPHMGGVEAFF. CDR3 DNA: TGCAGTGCTAGCCCTCATATGGGAGGGGTTGAAGCTTTCTTT.

The sample holds many counts of this clonotype. The rearrangement joins TRBV7-8 to TRBJ2-3; 9 bases fit TRBD2. Germline trimming cut 1 base from V and 3 bases from J; bases unmatched to any gene: 5. This CDR3 spans 16 amino acids. The germline V gene has CDR1 SGHVS and CDR2 FQNEAQ. The CDR3 region is CASSLGGSGRTDTQYF. DNA of the CDR3: TGTGCCAGCAGCTTAGGAGGTAGCGGGAGAACAGATACGCAGTATTTT.

In this sample, this clonotype turned up many times. This sequence joins TRBV28 and TRBJ1-2; 8 bases are a match to TRBD1. The V segment lost 6 bases and the J segment 4 bases; nucleotides outside the gene matches: 7. This CDR3 is built from 14 residues. Looked up from germline, CDR1 is MDHEN and CDR2 is SYDVKM. The CDR3 DNA is TGTGCCAGCAGACTCAGGACAGGGAGCTATGGCTACACCTTC. It yields the protein CASRLRTGSYGYTF.

This clonotype was detected ten times or more. The V gene is TRBV5-1, the J gene TRBJ2-2; D assignment may be TRBD1 or TRBD2 (7 bases each). Trimming left V 4 bases short and J 4 bases short, with 14 bases between. The germline V gene encodes CDR1 SGHRS and CDR2 YFSETQ. This CDR3 is 15 amino acids long. The CDR3 reads CASSAQGGSTGELFF. DNA for the CDR3: TGCGCCAGCAGCGCGCAGGGGGGGAGCACCGGGGAGCTGTTTTTT.